The rows below give T cell receptor beta chains drawn from one sample of a study of T cells after yellow fever vaccination. One entry per CDR3 protein, called by TCRdb with MiXCR from the 5' RACE reads. The table shows 300,000 to 350,000 distinct CDR3 sequences, with roughly 4.3% occurring only once. Source: PBMCs, taken 15 days after the yellow fever booster vaccination. Receptors originate from a young man who received the YFV17D yellow fever vaccine. The CDR3 runs from the conserved cysteine through the conserved F or W. D genes are given only for firm matches. Clone sizes are given selectively: once, few, many, or a class where the clone is expanded.

size	V	D	J	DNA	CDR3
.	TRBV4-3	TRBD1	TRBJ1-1	TGCGCCAGCGGGACAGGGGCAGGCACTGAAGCTTTCTTT	CASGTGAGTEAFF
few	TRBV7-2	.	TRBJ1-6	TGTGCCAGCGGATGGGATAGGGGGAATTCACCCCTCCCCTTT	CASGWDRGNSPLPF
.	TRBV11-1	.	TRBJ1-1	TGTGCCAGCAGCTTTCCGGGGAAAGGAATGAACACTGAAGCTTTCTTT	CASSFPGKGMNTEAFF
.	TRBV6-5	TRBD2	TRBJ2-3	TGTGCCAGCAGTTCGGGGGGGCTTTTCCCAGATACGCAGTATTTT	CASSSGGLFPDTQYF
many	TRBV25-1	.	TRBJ2-3	TGTGCCAGCAGTGATCCCAGAAGCACAGATACGCAGTATTTT	CASSDPRSTDTQYF
many	TRBV7-9	.	TRBJ1-1	TGTGCCAGCAGCGAGATCGGGGGGAACACTGAAGCTTTCTTT	CASSEIGGNTEAFF
many	TRBV27	.	TRBJ2-5	TGTGCCAGCAGTTTATCGACCGCTTCGACCCAAGAGACCCAGTACTTC	CASSLSTASTQETQYF
many	TRBV27	TRBD1	TRBJ1-1	TGTGCCAGCAGTTTCAGGGGGGCACGGACTGAAGCTTTCTTT	CASSFRGARTEAFF
many	TRBV3-1	.	TRBJ2-2	TGTGCCAGCAATGTGGGGAACACCGGGGAGCTGTTTTTT	CASNVGNTGELFF
.	TRBV7-2	.	TRBJ2-3	TGTGCCAGCAGCCTACGGTGGGGGAGCACAGATACGCAGTATTTT	CASSLRWGSTDTQYF
many	TRBV6-1	.	TRBJ1-1	TGTGCCAGCAGTGAGGCAACGAACACTGAAGCTTTCTTT	CASSEATNTEAFF
many	TRBV10-3	.	TRBJ2-1	TGTGCCATCAGTGAAGGGCGGCTATACAATGAGCAGTTCTTC	CAISEGRLYNEQFF
.	TRBV5-1	.	TRBJ2-2	TGCGCCAGCAGTTCCGCCGGGGGATTCTACACCGGGGAGCTGTTTTTT	CASSSAGGFYTGELFF
.	TRBV29-1	.	TRBJ1-1	TGCAGCGTTGATACCTCGAACACTGAAGCTTTCTTT	CSVDTSNTEAFF
many	TRBV29-1	TRBD1	TRBJ2-5	TGCAGCGTTTCCGGCGGACAGGGGCCTCGAGAGACCCAGTACTTC	CSVSGGQGPRETQYF
few	TRBV4-3	TRBD1	TRBJ1-2	TGCGCCAGCAGCCAAGTCACGACAGGGGGTGGCTACACCTTC	CASSQVTTGGGYTF
many	TRBV7-2	.	TRBJ2-2	TGTGCCAGCAGTAACCAGTTCGCCGGGGAGCTGTTTTTT	CASSNQFAGELFF
few	TRBV7-9	.	TRBJ1-1	TGTGCCAGCAGCTCCGTATCTGAAGCTTTCTTT	CASSSVSEAFF
many	TRBV5-1	TRBD1	TRBJ1-2	TGCGCCAGCAGCTCGGGACAGGGGGCGCCTTTGGGCGGCTACACCTTC	CASSSGQGAPLGGYTF
few	TRBV5-1	.	TRBJ2-3	TGCGCCAGCAGAACGGGGGCTACCGGGAGCACAGATACGCAGTATTTT	CASRTGATGSTDTQYF
.	TRBV7-2	.	TRBJ2-1	TGTGCCAGCAGCCCCCTGGGGGGGCCTAAGGCTTCTAATGAGCAGTTCTTC	CASSPLGGPKASNEQFF
few	TRBV20-1	TRBD1	TRBJ2-2	TGCAGTGCTACGACGGGACAGGGGAACACCGGGGAGCTGTTTTTT	CSATTGQGNTGELFF
many	TRBV7-3	TRBD2	TRBJ2-1	TGTGCCAGCAGCTTAACCGGGGGGGCGGCTGAGCAGTTCTTC	CASSLTGGAAEQFF
many	TRBV12-3/TRBV12-4	.	TRBJ2-1	TGTGCCAGCAGTCTAGGGGCTGAGCAGTTCTTC	CASSLGAEQFF
many	TRBV11-1	.	TRBJ2-1	TGTGCCAGCAGCTTATCTCTGCGACAGCGGACCTACAATGAGCAGTTCTTC	CASSLSLRQRTYNEQFF
.	TRBV18	TRBD2	TRBJ2-1	TGTGCCAGCTCACCACCGATCGGGGGGGGGCACGATGAGCAGTTCTTC	CASSPPIGGGHDEQFF
few	TRBV18	.	TRBJ2-1	TGTGCCAGCTCAACGTACACGCCACAGGAGAACTCCTACAATGAGCAGTTCTTC	CASSTYTPQENSYNEQFF
.	TRBV5-6	.	TRBJ1-6	TGTGCCAGCAGCTTGGGACAGAACTATAATTCACCCCTCCACTTT	CASSLGQNYNSPLHF
.	TRBV5-4	.	TRBJ2-2	TGTGCCAGCAGTTCAAAGTCCCTCGCCGGGGAGCTGTTTTTT	CASSSKSLAGELFF
many	TRBV6-6	TRBD2	TRBJ2-2	TGTGCCAGCAGTTCCACGGGGGGGGTCACCGGGGAGCTGTTTTTT	CASSSTGGVTGELFF
few	TRBV28	.	TRBJ1-2	TGTGCCAGCACCTCGGGGGCCGGGGGGGTGGTTGGCTACACCTTC	CASTSGAGGVVGYTF
few	TRBV10-3	TRBD2	TRBJ2-5	TGTGCCATCAGGACTAGCAAGTATACCCAGTACTTC	CAIRTSKYTQYF
many	TRBV18	.	TRBJ2-2	TGTGCCAGCTCACCACAAGAGCTGAGGAACACCGGGGAGCTGTTTTTT	CASSPQELRNTGELFF
many	TRBV5-1	.	TRBJ2-4	TGCGCCAGCAGCTTGTGGGGTCAAGGGGACATTCAGTACTTC	CASSLWGQGDIQYF
.	TRBV7-8	.	TRBJ2-1	TGTGCCAGCAGCTTAGATCTTCGGGGTACTTCCGAGCAGTTCTTC	CASSLDLRGTSEQFF
many	TRBV12-3/TRBV12-4	TRBD1	TRBJ2-3	TGTGCCAGCAGTTCTGAACAGGGGGCGGGAGATACGCAGTATTTT	CASSSEQGAGDTQYF
few	TRBV27	.	TRBJ1-5	TGTGCCAGCAGTTACGGGCAACCTAATCAGCCCCAGCATTTT	CASSYGQPNQPQHF
few	TRBV20-1	.	TRBJ2-7	TGCAGTGCTAGAGATCGAGGCCACTACTACGAGCAGTACTTC	CSARDRGHYYEQYF
many	TRBV5-1	.	TRBJ1-5	TGCGCCAGCAGCTTTGTGGGCGATAGCAATCAGCCCCAGCATTTT	CASSFVGDSNQPQHF